The T cell receptor beta chain described here comes from a study of CXCR3-negative and CXCR3-positive naive CD8 T cells. General observations from the study: Cryopreservation partially decreased CXCR3 expression, and most assays used fresh PBMCs. Both of the naive subsets showed about the same high diversity, but memory CD8+ cells had much less. Naive subsets did not differ in surface CD5, and TRB CDR3 properties served to infer TCR strength.

Points on this clonotype: Its antigen is not identified.

Each TRB cDNA library was prepared by 5' RACE (with UMI labels). Following a re-call of the 5' RACE reads, TCRdb has one entry per CDR3 protein and lacks DNA. The sample's table shows under 50,000 distinct CDR3 sequences. Material for sequencing was naive CXCR3- CD8+ T cells from blood. The sample's subset: CD45RO-CCR7+CD27+CD95- naive CD8+ T cells lacking CXCR3 (TNR3-). The clonotype was recovered from a human donor in good health. Some clones in this sample may be carry-over from other donors' samples.

CDR3 region: CSATGLAGTDTQYF. The chain carries TRBV20-1 and TRBJ2-3; TCRdb lists TRBD2, though no DNA is available to test this call. Germline CDR1 is DFQATT and CDR2 is SNEGSKA (reference sequence). The CDR3 loop spans 14 amino acids.